This T cell receptor beta chain was identified in a study of Graves' ophthalmopathy and Graves' hyperthyroidism. As for the study in general: Stable hyperthyroidism meant no ophthalmopathy within 18 months of follow-up. Findings and limits, study-wide: Thyroid clonotypes that were expanded above 0.001 frequency mostly also appeared in blood.

RNA transcripts were the source from which TCR beta CDR3 regions were amplified. RT-PCR with HTBI primers came first, then second-round multiplex PCR. TCRdb re-called the multiplex PCR reads through MiXCR, storing one row per CDR3 protein. The sample contains around 1,000,000 distinct CDR3 sequences, 35% to 40% of which appear only once. This clonotype was counted a few times. Its antigen remains unknown. Germline and junction disagree at one end, which may indicate a read error. CDR3 length: 16 amino acids. CDR1 SGHVS and CDR2 FNYEAQ come from the germline V gene. Among the hyperthyroidism patients, all were newly diagnosed, aged 18 to 65, with under 2 months' duration.

What was sequenced was peripheral blood or thyroid tissue (not recorded which). The clonotype comes from an adult man with Graves' hyperthyroidism. The chain is built from TRBV7-6 and TRBJ2-2, with 8 bases identical to TRBD2. The CDR3 loop reads CASSLAGGVAAGELFF. The DNA of the CDR3 is TGTGCCAGCAGCCTAGCGGGCGGCGTGGCTGCCGGGGAGCTGTTTTTT. Full variable domain (outside the CDR3, taken from reference TRBV7-6 and TRBJ2-2): GAGVSQSPRYKVTKRGQDVALRCDPISGHVSLYWYRQALGQGPEFLTYFNYEAQQDKSGLPNDRFSAERPEGSISTLTIQRTEQRDSAMYRCASSLAGGVAAGELFFGEGSRLTVL.